This TCR beta chain was observed in a study of Ad26.COV2.S vaccination and SARS-CoV-2 variants. Background on the study: Participants got Ad26.COV2.S intramuscularly, once or twice 56 days apart. The study, taken as a whole, reports: Researchers reported similar non-spike TCR breadth in vaccine and placebo recipients.

This CDR3 comprises 14 residues. Looked up from germline, CDR1 is SGHNT and CDR2 is YENEEA. Trimming took off 3 bases at V and 6 bases at J, with 9 bases between the two ends. Turning to this clone: Its antigen is undetermined.

Some clones are missing from TCRdb's copy, which holds only in-frame ones; the method was immunoSEQ multiplex PCR. The sample holds approximately 400,000 clones; 83% are singletons and the top ten take roughly 7.4%. This sample's treatment: about 20 received Ad26.COV2.S at low or high dose, single or two shots; roughly five received placebo; per-sample allocation not given. The investigators took samples on day 63 after the first vaccine or placebo injection. This sequence was found in a person between 18 and 59 years old who received the Ad26.COV2.S COVID-19 vaccine or a placebo. The chain has TRBV11-3 and TRBJ1-6; unclear D gene. Here the sequenced sample was peripheral blood, taken in a trial of Ad26.COV2.S vaccine versus placebo. CDR3 bases: TGTGCCAGCAGCTTGATAGGGAGTAATTCACCCCTCCACTTT. Amino acids: CASSLIGSNSPLHF.